The 15 T cell receptor beta chains below were found in one sample sequenced in a study of a mutant IDH1 vaccine in newly diagnosed glioma (dated by TCRdb to about 2021). The label giving this sample's time point can be read as: week 11, during vaccination. Every vaccine dose consisted of 300 ug of a 20-mer mutant IDH1 peptide in Montanide, administered subcutaneously together with topical imiquimod. The method was the immunoSEQ multiplex PCR assay. TCRdb provides this immuneACCESS table in a form limited to in-frame rearrangements. Some clones are lacking; in checked studies, under half of them reflect an unresolved V gene, and why the rest are absent is not known. Counted in this sample were 35,000 to 45,000 clones; about 80% of them appeared once. The ten largest make up about 15% of the sample. The antigens of these receptors remain unknown. The specimen was peripheral blood mononuclear cells (PBMCs), collected from a glioma patient whose treatment included an IDH1 peptide vaccine. The receptors were sampled from a woman between 25 and 40 years old with glioma. Some clones in this sample may be carry-over from other donors' samples.

This clone was seen only a few times. This rearrangement joins TRBV4-2 to TRBJ1-5; the D is unclear. V lost 0 bases to trimming and J lost 1 base, with 7 bases between them. The CDR3 extends over 15 amino acids. Looked up from germline, CDR1 is LGHNA and CDR2 is YNFKEQ. CDR3 sequence (DNA): TGTGCCAGCAGCCAAGAGGTACTAAGCAATCAGCCCCAGCATTTT. Translation: CASSQEVLSNQPQHF.

This clone was recorded once. The V and J genes are TRBV7-9 and TRBJ2-2; 10 bases fit TRBD1. With 2 bases clipped from V and 4 bases from J, the junction kept 7 bases outside the gene matches. The germline V gene has CDR1 SEHNR and CDR2 FQNEAQ (reference sequence). This CDR3 comprises 17 residues. CDR3 nucleotides: TGTGCCAGCAGCTTACCGACAGGGGGCTCGGGCACCGGGGAGCTGTTTTTT. Translating it yields CASSLPTGGSGTGELFF. The full variable domain, with the rest looked up from reference TRBV7-9 and TRBJ2-2, is DTGVSQNPRHKITKRGQNVTFRCDPISEHNRLYWYRQTLGQGPEFLTYFQNEAQLEKSRLLSDRFSAERPKGSFSTLEIQRTEQGDSAMYLCASSLPTGGSGTGELFFGEGSRLTVL.

The CDR3 region has the DNA TGTGCTAGTGGCCAATCCGGGACAGGGGGAACCGGGGAGCTGTTTTTT. Translation: CASGQSGTGGTGELFF. The rearrangement uses TRBV12-5 and TRBJ2-2; the match to TRBD1 covers 11 bases. The CDR3 totals 16 residues. Per germline, CDR1 LGHNT and CDR2 FRNRAP. J was trimmed by 5 bases and V by 6 bases; bases with no gene match: 8.

The chain employs TRBV10-3 and TRBJ2-3; 11 nucleotides match TRBD2. The trim removed 2 bases at V and 1 base at J, leaving 2 bases unmatched. This CDR3 region has 16 residues. Germline V gene data show CDR1 as ENHRY and CDR2 as SYGVKD. CDR3 coding DNA: TGTGCCATCAGTGAGGGGACTAGCGGCCGCACAGATACGCAGTATTTT. Amino acids: CAISEGTSGRTDTQYF.

The V gene is TRBV9, the J gene TRBJ2-2; TRBD2 aligns across 10 bases. The CDR3 loop spans 15 amino acids. Germline V gene data show CDR1 as SGDLS and CDR2 as YYNGEE. With V trimmed by 5 bases and J by 7 bases, 8 bases remained unmatched. CDR3 sequence reads: CASRRGTSEDGELFF. The CDR3 region has the DNA TGTGCCAGCAGGAGGGGGACTAGCGAGGACGGGGAGCTGTTTTTT.

The rearrangement links TRBV19 to TRBJ1-2; D is uncertain. In germline, CDR1 is LNHDA, CDR2 SQIVND (reference sequence). The CDR3 spans 12 residues. The V end was cut by 10 bases, the J end by 1 base, with 10 bases between. CDR3 amino acids: CATTTRNYGYTF. In nucleotides, the CDR3 is TGTGCCACTACGACCCGTAACTATGGCTACACCTTC.

This clone has just a few counts. The chain has TRBV4-1 and TRBJ1-3; no clear D gene. CDR1 is MGHRA and CDR2 is YSYEKL in the germline V gene. V was clipped by 4 bases and J by 0 bases, with 10 bases between them. The CDR3 consists of 15 residues. In DNA, the CDR3 is TGCGCCAGCAGCCCGGTACCTTCCTCTGGAAACACCATATATTTT. As protein: CASSPVPSSGNTIYF.

The J gene is TRBJ2-1, the V gene TRBV19; maybe TRBD2 (6 bases). The germline V gene encodes CDR1 LNHDA and CDR2 SQIVND (reference sequence). V was shortened by 9 bases and J by 1 base, with 16 bases between the two germline ends. The CDR3 is 15 amino acids. The CDR3 region has the DNA TGTGCCAGCGGGGGAATGGGGGGTTCCTACAATGAGCAGTTCTTC. Translation: CASGGMGGSYNEQFF.

The rearrangement links TRBV13 to TRBJ2-7; TRBD2 is a possible D gene (5 bases). Germline CDR1 is PRHDT and CDR2 is FYEKMQ (reference sequence). This CDR3 region has 15 residues. V dropped 1 base and J dropped 0 bases, with 10 bases sitting between them. The CDR3 sequence: CASSLVPGNSYEQYF. The CDR3 region has the DNA TGTGCCAGCAGCTTAGTCCCCGGGAACTCCTACGAGCAGTACTTC.

The V gene is TRBV29-1, the J gene TRBJ2-3; D is ambiguous. V shed 0 bases and J shed 4 bases, with 14 bases lying between them. The CDR3 has 15 amino acids. Per the germline V gene, CDR1 is SQVTM and CDR2 is ANQGSEA. The CDR3 is CSVEDRVGYADTQYF. The CDR3, as DNA: TGCAGCGTTGAAGATCGGGTGGGTTACGCAGATACGCAGTATTTT.

The chain combines TRBV2 with TRBJ2-7; tentatively, D is TRBD1 or TRBD2 (5 bases each). The V end was cut by 2 bases, the J end by 1 base, with 12 bases between. The CDR3 spans 15 residues. CDR1 and CDR2 (germline): SNHLY, FYNNEI. CDR3 nucleotides: TGTGCCAGCAGTGAACTGGGGACGGCATCCTACGAGCAGTACTTC. Its protein product is CASSELGTASYEQYF.

The rearrangement uses TRBV7-2 and TRBJ2-1; D remains unclear. CDR1 is SGHTA, CDR2 FQGNSA, per germline. There are 13 residues in the CDR3. Trimming left V 7 bases short and J 9 bases short, with 16 bases between. CDR3 bases: TGTGCCAGCACCTCGCACCGGCGGAGTGAGCAGTTCTTC. It yields the protein CASTSHRRSEQFF.

The rearrangement links TRBV7-9 to TRBJ1-2; D is unresolved. V was clipped by 5 bases and J by 4 bases, with 17 bases between them. The CDR3 totals 15 residues. Germline V gene sequence: CDR1 SEHNR, CDR2 FQNEAQ (reference sequence). The CDR3 nucleotides read TGTGCCAGCAGCCGGACCGAGGTATATGGCTATGGCTACACCTTC. Protein: CASSRTEVYGYGYTF.

The chain couples TRBV27 to TRBJ2-7; 7 nucleotides match TRBD1. Trimming removed 6 bases from V and 6 bases from J; junction bases left unmatched: 11. This CDR3 is 14 amino acids long. Germline V gives CDR1 MNHEY, CDR2 SMNVEV (reference sequence). The CDR3 protein is CASSLDRVPREQYF. The CDR3 region has the DNA TGTGCCAGCAGCCTCGACAGGGTTCCTCGCGAGCAGTACTTC.

The gene calls are TRBV6-5 and TRBJ2-2; D is undetermined. In germline, CDR1 is MNHEY, CDR2 SVGAGI. V shed 2 bases and J shed 4 bases, with 8 bases lying between them. This CDR3 has 14 amino acids. The chain's CDR3 is CASSYGAATGELFF. DNA of the CDR3: TGTGCCAGCAGTTACGGAGCTGCCACCGGGGAGCTGTTTTTT.